The 9 T cell receptor beta chains presented below share a single source sample, sequenced in a study of shared clonotypes between healthy human individuals. TCRdb's copy holds only in-frame clones and misses some; the assay was immunoSEQ multiplex PCR. The data hold approximately 2.3 million clones, with approximately 93% observed a single time. The material sequenced was naive CD4+ T cells from PBMCs. Described subset: CD45RA+ positively selected. These TCRs come from a man younger than 35 in good health. Some clones in this sample may be carry-over from other donors' samples.

This sequence joins TRBV19 and TRBJ1-5; weak D call: TRBD1 (6 bases). V was cut by 5 bases and J by 5 bases, with 16 bases left in between. Germline CDR1 is LNHDA and CDR2 is SQIVND (reference sequence). This CDR3 contains 15 residues. The CDR3: CASSAGRGQHQPQHF. Written as DNA, the CDR3 is TGTGCCAGTAGTGCCGGACGCGGACAGCATCAGCCCCAGCATTTT.

The rearrangement uses TRBV9 and TRBJ1-2; 7 nucleotides match TRBD1. This CDR3 has 13 amino acids. V lost 3 bases, J lost 2 bases, and 1 base stayed unmatched. Germline loops: CDR1 SGDLS, CDR2 YYNGEE. The CDR3 region has the DNA TGTGCCAGCAGCGCGACAGGGAACTATGGCTACACCTTC. Translation: CASSATGNYGYTF.

J is TRBJ1-5 and V is TRBV5-5; a weak D match, TRBD1 (5 bases). V lost 2 bases and J 3 bases, leaving 15 bases between the germline ends. This CDR3 region has 16 residues. Per the germline V gene, CDR1 is SGHKS and CDR2 is YYEKEE (reference sequence). The CDR3 is CASSLRDGGNNQPQHF. Here the CDR3 DNA reads TGTGCCAGCAGCTTACGGGACGGAGGCAACAATCAGCCCCAGCATTTT.

This chain connects TRBV4-3 to TRBJ1-1, with D perhaps TRBD1 (6 bases). Germline V CDR1 and CDR2: LGHNA, YSLEER. The CDR3 has 16 amino acids. The germline V and J ends were trimmed by 5 bases and 3 bases, with 19 bases remaining between them. CDR3 bases: TGCGCCAGCAGCGCCCGCCTGGGGGCCGGGGACACTGAAGCTTTCTTT. This sequence encodes CASSARLGAGDTEAFF.

The chain joins TRBV18 to TRBJ2-5; unclear D gene. CDR1 and CDR2 (germline): KGHSH, LQKENI. Deletions cut 1 base from V and 1 base from J, with 10 bases between. This CDR3 has 15 amino acids. The CDR3 loop reads CASSPRILVQETQYF. CDR3 DNA: TGTGCCAGCTCACCACGAATCTTAGTCCAAGAGACCCAGTACTTC.

V usage is TRBV5-1 and J usage is TRBJ2-2; 8 bases line up with TRBD2. CDR3 length equals 15 residues. The V and J ends lost 4 bases and 1 base, in that order; junction bases with no gene match: 3. Germline-derived CDR1 and CDR2 are SGHRS and YFSETQ. Written as DNA, the CDR3 is TGCGCCAGCAGCGTTAGCGGGGTGAACACCGGGGAGCTGTTTTTT. Translated: CASSVSGVNTGELFF.

The chain uses TRBV28 and TRBJ1-5; 7 bases align to TRBD1. The CDR3 runs 12 residues. CDR1 and CDR2 (germline): MDHEN, SYDVKM. Trimming took 10 bases from V and 9 from J; bases not matched to a gene: 9. The CDR3 loop reads CANSEGARPQHF. Here the CDR3 DNA reads TGTGCCAACTCGGAGGGGGCCCGGCCCCAGCATTTT. Filled out from reference TRBV28 and TRBJ1-5, the complete variable domain reads DVKVTQSSRYLVKRTGEKVFLECVQDMDHENMFWYRQDPGLGLRLIYFSYDVKMKEKGDIPEGYSVSREKKERFSLILESASTNQTSMYLCANSEGARPQHFGDGTRLSIL.

This clone showed up just once. The J gene is TRBJ1-1, the V gene TRBV5-1; D uncertain. Trimming pared 5 bases from V and 5 bases from J, leaving 13 bases between. The CDR3 contains 13 residues. Germline lookup yields CDR1 SGHRS and CDR2 YFSETQ. The DNA of the CDR3 is TGCGCCAGCAGGGAGACGAGTCGGACTGAAGCTTTCTTT. It encodes CASRETSRTEAFF. The full variable domain, rest sourced from reference TRBV5-1 and TRBJ1-1, is KAGVTQTPRYLIKTRGQQVTLSCSPISGHRSVSWYQQTPGQGLQFLFEYFSETQRNKGNFPGRFSGRQFSNSRSEMNVSTLELGDSALYLCASRETSRTEAFFGQGTRLTVV.

The chain combines TRBV4-3 with TRBJ2-7, with TRBD2 identical over 11 bases. V gave up 3 bases and J gave up 1 base; unmatched junction bases: 11. Germline V CDR1 and CDR2: LGHNA, YSLEER. The CDR3 has 18 amino acids. As DNA, the CDR3 is TGCGCCAGCAGCCACAGGGTACGCGGGACTAGCGGTTCCTACGAGCAGTACTTC. This encodes CASSHRVRGTSGSYEQYF.